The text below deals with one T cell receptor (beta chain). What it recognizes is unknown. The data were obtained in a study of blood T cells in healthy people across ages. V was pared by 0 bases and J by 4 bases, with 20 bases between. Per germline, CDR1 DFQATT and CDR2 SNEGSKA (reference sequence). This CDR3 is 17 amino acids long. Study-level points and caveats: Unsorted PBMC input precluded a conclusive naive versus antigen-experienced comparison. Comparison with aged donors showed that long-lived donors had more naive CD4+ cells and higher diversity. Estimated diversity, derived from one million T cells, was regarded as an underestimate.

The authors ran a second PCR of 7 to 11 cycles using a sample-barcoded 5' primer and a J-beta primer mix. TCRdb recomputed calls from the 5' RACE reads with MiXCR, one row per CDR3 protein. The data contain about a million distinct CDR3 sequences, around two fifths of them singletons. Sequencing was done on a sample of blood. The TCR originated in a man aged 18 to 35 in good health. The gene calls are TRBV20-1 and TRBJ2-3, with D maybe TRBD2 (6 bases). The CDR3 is CSARDDWLRGPPDTQYF. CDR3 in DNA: TGCAGTGCTAGAGATGATTGGTTGCGGGGTCCTCCAGATACGCAGTATTTT.